This TCR beta chain was sequenced in a study of regulatory T cells in long-lasting Graves disease. Study context: Over 5 years on antithyroid drugs plus positive TSH receptor antibodies marked Graves' disease as persistent. Whole-study findings and limits: Among samples with persistent disease, TRBV28, TRBJ1-2 and TRBJ2-5 were favored. No thyroid tissue was studied; the work used peripheral blood only.

The time point is: persistent/refractory GD, antithyroid drugs over 5 years with positive TRAb. From PBMCs, RNA was extracted and then used to make the TCR library. Recruitment took place at an endocrinology department in Xi'an, China. To make TCR beta libraries, researchers used iRepertoire HTBI primers and Arm-PCR of CDR3 regions. TCRdb independently ran MiXCR on the multiplex PCR reads; one entry per CDR3 protein. The sample holds over 250,000 distinct CDR3 sequences, roughly a fifth seen once. There are many counts of this clonotype. Its specificity is not known. This CDR3 is 13 amino acids long. V was clipped by 5 bases and J by 4 bases, with 11 bases between them. Germline lookup yields CDR1 MDHEN and CDR2 SYDVKM.

The chain uses TRBV28 and TRBJ1-2; TRBD1 might be the D (5 bases). The sequencing here drew on peripheral blood mononuclear cells (PBMCs), taken when the disease was refractory, from a patient treated with antithyroid drugs. The sequence came from a female donor with Graves disease. The CDR3 coding sequence is TGTGCCAGCAGTCGCGGGACGGTCTATGGCTACACCTTC. Translated, it gives CASSRGTVYGYTF.